This entry lists 19 T cell receptor beta chains sequenced from one sample in a study of early T cells in non-severe SARS-CoV-2 infection listed by TCRdb under 2021. Libraries came from 5' RACE. Data came from a NextSeq 500. Using fastp trimming at Q25 and MiXCR clonotype assembly, TCRdb reanalyzed the public sequencing data and kept in-frame beta chains. Each CDR3 protein appears once, grouped with its most common genes and DNA. The sample includes some 30,000 distinct CDR3 sequences, with 5.3% observed a single time. Roughly 4.4% of the sample belongs to the ten largest clones. Sequencing input: whole blood. These receptor sequences come from an adult who was a healthcare worker with PCR-confirmed SARS-CoV-2 infection or an uninfected control (not recorded which).

This clonotype occurred many times. The chain recombines TRBV7-9 with TRBJ2-1; 8 nucleotides agree with TRBD2. Germline V gene sequence: CDR1 SEHNR, CDR2 FQNEAQ (reference sequence). Unmatched junction bases numbered 4, after V lost 5 bases and J lost 1 base. This CDR3 has 15 residues. CDR3 in amino acids: CASSISGISYNEQFF. CDR3 nucleotide sequence: TGTGCCAGCAGCATTAGCGGGATATCCTACAATGAGCAGTTCTTC.

The sample holds many counts of this clonotype. The V and J genes are TRBV29-1 and TRBJ2-3; D call uncertain. Germline CDR1 reads SQVTM; CDR2 reads ANQGSEA. The germline V and J ends were trimmed by 5 bases and 0 bases, with 15 bases remaining between them. This CDR3 region has 15 residues. The CDR3 nucleotides are TGCAGCGTTTTTAAGGGCAGAACTAGCACAGATACGCAGTATTTT. It encodes CSVFKGRTSTDTQYF.

In this sample, this clonotype turned up many times. This chain joins TRBV18 and TRBJ2-1; TRBD2 aligns across 8 bases. This CDR3 is 14 amino acids long. Germline loops: CDR1 KGHSH, CDR2 LQKENI. The junction had 6 bases not matched to a gene; V was cut back by 6 bases and J by 5 bases. As DNA, the CDR3 is TGTGCCAGCTCCCCGGTCGGGGGGGACAATGAGCAGTTCTTC. Translated: CASSPVGGDNEQFF.

DNA of the CDR3: TGCGCCAGCAGCCAAGAACAGGGGGCGAGTAATGAGCAGTTCTTC. This gives the protein CASSQEQGASNEQFF. The genes are TRBV4-3 and TRBJ2-1; 9 bases line up with TRBD1. V shed 0 bases and J 7 bases; nucleotides not matched to a gene: 4. Germline-derived CDR1 and CDR2 are LGHNA and YSLEER. This CDR3 comprises 15 residues.

In this sample, this clonotype turned up many times. This sequence joins TRBV19 and TRBJ2-7; the D gene is possibly TRBD1 (5 bases). Germline-derived CDR1 and CDR2 are LNHDA and SQIVND (reference sequence). This CDR3 is built from 13 residues. The V and J ends lost 5 bases and 3 bases respectively, with 11 bases between them. In nucleotides, the CDR3 is TGTGCCAGTAGTCCGGACACTGGCTACGAGCAGTACTTC. Protein: CASSPDTGYEQYF.

This clonotype was seen repeatedly, ten times or more. The CDR3 reads CASSGIAGGPVDTQYF. CDR3 sequence (DNA): TGTGCCAGCAGTGGAATAGCGGGAGGGCCTGTAGATACGCAGTATTTT. V and J are TRBV12-3 or TRBV12-4 and TRBJ2-3, with 11 bases that match TRBD2. V dropped 5 bases and J dropped 5; count of bases not matched to a gene: 9. The CDR3 is made up of 16 amino acids.

This clonotype was seen ten or more times. This CDR3 reads CASSRPGTAAYEQYF. CDR3 bases: TGTGCCAGCAGCCGTCCCGGGACAGCAGCCTACGAGCAGTACTTC. The genes are TRBV7-9 and TRBJ2-7; 7 bases fit TRBD1. CDR1 is SEHNR, CDR2 FQNEAQ, per germline (reference sequence). The CDR3 loop spans 15 amino acids. With V trimmed by 5 bases and J by 2 bases, 9 bases remained unmatched.

This clonotype appeared many times. The chain couples TRBV19 to TRBJ2-7; TRBD2 matches at 13 bases. Germline V gives CDR1 LNHDA, CDR2 SQIVND (reference sequence). The CDR3 is 17 residues long. J lost 0 bases, V lost 1 base, and 3 bases had no gene match. In DNA form, the CDR3 reads TGTGCCAGTAGTATAGCTGGACTAGCGGGAGACTCCTACGAGCAGTACTTC. Translation gives CASSIAGLAGDSYEQYF. Complete variable domain (other parts from reference TRBV19 and TRBJ2-7): DGGITQSPKYLFRKEGQNVTLSCEQNLNHDAMYWYRQDPGQGLRLIYYSQIVNDFQKGDIAEGYSVSREKKESFPLTVTSAQKNPTAFYLCASSIAGLAGDSYEQYFGPGTRLTVT.

This clonotype showed up many times. The chain is built from TRBV2 and TRBJ1-2; no definite D call. Germline CDR1 SNHLY, CDR2 FYNNEI. This CDR3 is built from 12 residues. V shed 6 bases and J shed 4 bases, with 9 bases lying between them. The CDR3: CASRVTAYGYTF. DNA of the CDR3: TGTGCCAGCAGAGTAACGGCCTATGGCTACACCTTC.

Only a few counts were recorded for this clonotype. This sequence joins TRBV7-7 and TRBJ2-3; D possibly corresponds to TRBD2 (5 bases). The CDR3 contains 14 residues. The germline V gene encodes CDR1 SSHAT and CDR2 FNYEAQ (reference sequence). V lost 2 bases, J lost 0 bases, and 6 bases lay in between. Here the CDR3 reads CASSLSSSTDTQYF. CDR3 nucleotide sequence: TGTGCCAGCAGCTTATCTAGCAGCACAGATACGCAGTATTTT. The full variable domain, completed using reference TRBV7-7 and TRBJ2-3, is GAGVSQSPRYKVTKRGQDVTLRCDPISSHATLYWYQQALGQGPEFLTYFNYEAQPDKSGLPSDRFSAERPEGSISTLTIQRTEQRDSAMYRCASSLSSSTDTQYFGPGTRLTVL.

This clonotype was recorded at least ten times. The chain combines TRBV12-3 or TRBV12-4 with TRBJ1-5, with D tentatively TRBD1 (6 bases). V lost 6 bases and J 7 bases, leaving 13 bases between the germline ends. The CDR3 is made up of 13 amino acids. The CDR3 loop is CASSPDRLQPQHF. CDR3 in DNA: TGTGCCAGCAGCCCTGACAGGTTACAGCCCCAGCATTTT.

The table lists this clonotype with many counts. The V gene is TRBV29-1, the J gene TRBJ1-3; D ambiguous. Germline V CDR1 and CDR2: SQVTM, ANQGSEA. This CDR3 region has 13 residues. Trimming removed 7 bases from V and 0 bases from J, with 10 bases in between. The CDR3 spells CSAITHSGNTIYF. The CDR3 region has the DNA TGCAGCGCGATAACACACTCTGGAAACACCATATATTTT.

This clonotype was counted many times. This chain links TRBV4-2 with TRBJ1-5, with D perhaps matching TRBD1 (5 bases). The germline V and J ends were trimmed by 1 base and 4 bases, with 8 bases remaining between them. Germline CDR1 is LGHNA and CDR2 is YNFKEQ. There are 14 residues in the CDR3. CDR3 sequence: CASSQVGQNQPQHF. The CDR3 DNA reads TGTGCCAGCAGCCAAGTTGGACAAAATCAGCCCCAGCATTTT.

This clonotype was found many times. This chain links TRBV10-2 with TRBJ2-1; D is unclear. V gave up 2 bases and J gave up 4 bases, with 9 bases separating them. The CDR3 has 14 amino acids. Germline loops: CDR1 WSHSY, CDR2 SAAADI. The CDR3, as DNA: TGCGCCAGCAGTGAGGGAACCGAATACAATGAGCAGTTCTTC. As protein: CASSEGTEYNEQFF.

This clonotype appeared many times. This chain connects TRBV20-1 to TRBJ2-5; 9 nucleotides align to TRBD2. V lost 5 bases and J lost 0; bases outside the gene matches: 19. Germline assignment: CDR1 DFQATT and CDR2 SNEGSKA (reference sequence). This CDR3 spans 19 amino acids. CDR3 residues: CSALSPLLAGRGYQETQYF. In DNA, the CDR3 is TGCAGTGCTCTTAGCCCGCTGCTAGCGGGAAGAGGGTACCAAGAGACCCAGTACTTC.

This clonotype was recorded at least ten times. The chain carries TRBV7-6 and TRBJ2-5; no clear D gene. The length of the CDR3 is 12 residues. Germline lookup yields CDR1 SGHVS and CDR2 FNYEAQ. Trimming cost V 1 base and J 4 bases, with 4 bases left between them. This chain's CDR3 is CASSLEPETQYF. DNA for the CDR3: TGTGCCAGCAGCTTAGAGCCAGAGACCCAGTACTTC.

This clonotype was observed many times. The chain has TRBV6-5 and TRBJ2-7; maybe TRBD1 (5 bases). Trimming took 0 bases from V and 1 from J, leaving 7 bases between them. The length of the CDR3 is 14 residues. CDR1 and CDR2 from the germline V gene are MNHEY and SVGAGI. The CDR3 here is CASSYSQGSYEQYF. The DNA of the CDR3 is TGTGCCAGCAGTTACTCTCAGGGATCCTACGAGCAGTACTTC.

In this sample, this clonotype turned up a few times. The V gene is TRBV14, the J gene TRBJ2-7, with TRBD2 identical over 9 bases. The germline V gene encodes CDR1 SGHDN and CDR2 FVKESK. CDR3 length equals 13 residues. The ends lost 5 bases at V and 6 bases at J; junction bases unmatched: 5. The CDR3: CASSGAGGSEQYF. The CDR3 nucleotides read TGTGCCAGCAGCGGGGCGGGAGGGTCCGAGCAGTACTTC.

This clonotype was detected ten times or more. The chain links TRBV6-2 or TRBV6-3 to TRBJ2-5; D is tentatively TRBD1 or TRBD2 (6 bases each). Germline V gives CDR1 MNHEY, CDR2 SVGEGT. The CDR3 has 12 amino acids. V was shortened by 7 bases and J by 5 bases, with 11 bases between the two germline ends. In DNA, the CDR3 is TGTGCCAGCACTCAGGGGAGGGAGACCCAGTACTTC. This sequence encodes CASTQGRETQYF.